The rows below give T cell receptor beta chains drawn from one sample of a study of blood T cell repertoires in COVID-19. Assay: immunoSEQ multiplex PCR; the TCRdb copy retains only in-frame clones and omits some. Among about 350,000 clones listed, roughly 90% were seen once. The sample comprised peripheral blood. The receptors were gathered from a woman aged 55-70 years with COVID-19, enrolled during active disease. The CDR3 runs from the conserved cysteine through the conserved F or W. The D gene is left open where the match is weak.

v_call	d_call	j_call	cdr3_aa	cdr3_nt
TRBV5-1	-	TRBJ1-1	CASSMDNFRVDTEAFF	TGCGCCAGCAGCATGGACAACTTCAGGGTAGACACTGAAGCTTTCTTT
TRBV5-4	-	TRBJ2-3	CASSKDYSTDTQYF	TGTGCCAGCAGCAAGGACTATAGCACAGATACGCAGTATTTT
TRBV11-2	-	TRBJ2-5	CASSFLLPGQETQYF	TGTGCCAGCAGCTTCTTACTACCGGGTCAAGAGACCCAGTACTTC
TRBV5-1	TRBD1	TRBJ2-1	CASSSRTGRTNEQFF	TGCGCCAGCAGCTCCAGGACAGGGCGTACAAATGAGCAGTTCTTC
TRBV19	TRBD1	TRBJ1-2	CASTLQWDRANYGYTF	TGTGCCAGTACTCTCCAGTGGGACAGGGCGAACTATGGCTACACCTTC
TRBV18	TRBD1	TRBJ1-5	CASSPPDRASNQPQHF	TGTGCCAGCTCACCGCCGGACAGGGCGAGCAATCAGCCCCAGCATTTT
TRBV19	-	TRBJ1-5	CASSEADSSYQPQHF	TGTGCCAGTTCTGAGGCGGATTCGAGTTATCAGCCCCAGCATTTT
TRBV5-1	-	TRBJ1-1	CASSLGANTEAFF	TGCGCCAGCAGCTTGGGGGCCAACACTGAAGCTTTCTTT
TRBV9	-	TRBJ1-1	CASSYGQSNTEAFF	TGTGCCAGCAGTTATGGACAGTCCAACACTGAAGCTTTCTTT
TRBV18	-	TRBJ1-1	CASSTGLSEAFF	TGTGCCAGCTCAACAGGGTTATCTGAAGCTTTCTTT
TRBV7-7	-	TRBJ1-1	CASSPQDIGTEAFF	TGTGCTAGCAGCCCGCAGGACATCGGCACTGAAGCTTTCTTT
TRBV5-1	TRBD1	TRBJ1-1	CASSLGQGATEAFF	TGCGCCAGCAGCCTGGGACAGGGTGCCACTGAAGCTTTCTTT
TRBV6-4	-	TRBJ2-3	CASSDREGDTQYF	TGTGCCAGCAGTGACAGAGAGGGAGATACGCAGTATTTT
TRBV6-5	-	TRBJ1-5	CASSLHSQGNQPQHF	TGTGCCAGCAGTTTGCACTCACAGGGAAATCAGCCCCAGCATTTT
TRBV27	-	TRBJ1-5	CASSGGNQPQHF	TGTGCCAGCAGTGGGGGGAATCAGCCCCAGCATTTT
TRBV19	-	TRBJ2-2	CASSLSTTGGRGWSGELFF	TGTGCCAGTAGTCTATCCACCACAGGCGGCAGGGGATGGTCCGGGGAGCTGTTTTTT
TRBV18	-	TRBJ2-2	CASSPPRRGRTGELFF	TGTGCCAGCTCACCACCTAGGAGGGGCCGAACCGGGGAGCTGTTTTTT
TRBV19	-	TRBJ1-2	CASSPRDFRDLYGYTF	TGTGCCAGTAGTCCTAGGGACTTCCGGGACCTCTATGGCTACACCTTC
TRBV3-1/TRBV3-2	TRBD2	TRBJ2-3	CASRSAGGWADTQYF	TGTGCCAGCAGATCAGCGGGGGGGTGGGCAGATACGCAGTATTTT
TRBV6-1	-	TRBJ1-3	CASSATWGGESGNTIYF	TGTGCCAGCAGTGCCACCTGGGGGGGCGAGTCTGGAAACACCATATATTTT
TRBV19	-	TRBJ1-1	CASSTLQGAAFF	TGTGCCAGTAGTACACTACAGGGAGCAGCTTTCTTT
TRBV12-3/TRBV12-4	-	TRBJ2-7	CASSFGVAYEQYF	TGTGCCAGCAGTTTCGGGGTAGCCTACGAGCAGTACTTC